This T cell receptor (beta chain) was sequenced during a study of cytomegalovirus exposure and HLA in healthy donors. Study-wide results and limits: Exclusion applied to some V segments, including TRBV6-2 and TRBV6-3, as they were indistinguishable. TCR beta V- and J-gene trimming, according to a later analysis, was linked to a missense DCLRE1C variant. Prediction of most subjects' HLA-A and HLA-B alleles by TCR beta sequences was reportedly accurate. Later on, an analysis showed TCR association rates differing by HLA locus, with DRB1 the most and HLA-C the fewest.

A multiplex PCR was run with 60 Vbeta primers and 13 Jbeta primers. Only in-frame clones appear in the TCRdb table, and some are missing; sequencing was by immunoSEQ multiplex PCR. The table lists around 69,000 clones, approximately 70% of them singletons. Note on this clone: Its antigen is unidentified.

Germline CDR1 and CDR2: SGHNT and YYREEE (reference sequence). This CDR3 contains 14 residues. V shed 5 bases and J 3 bases; nucleotides not matched to a gene: 6. Sequencing was done on a sample of PBMCs. The chain links TRBV5-4 to TRBJ1-1, with 8 bases aligning to TRBD1. This receptor was identified in a woman between 45 and 65 years old in good health and CMV-seropositive. CDR3 nucleotides: TGTGCCAGCAGTCGACAGGGGTTGGACACTGAAGCTTTCTTT. Protein: CASSRQGLDTEAFF.